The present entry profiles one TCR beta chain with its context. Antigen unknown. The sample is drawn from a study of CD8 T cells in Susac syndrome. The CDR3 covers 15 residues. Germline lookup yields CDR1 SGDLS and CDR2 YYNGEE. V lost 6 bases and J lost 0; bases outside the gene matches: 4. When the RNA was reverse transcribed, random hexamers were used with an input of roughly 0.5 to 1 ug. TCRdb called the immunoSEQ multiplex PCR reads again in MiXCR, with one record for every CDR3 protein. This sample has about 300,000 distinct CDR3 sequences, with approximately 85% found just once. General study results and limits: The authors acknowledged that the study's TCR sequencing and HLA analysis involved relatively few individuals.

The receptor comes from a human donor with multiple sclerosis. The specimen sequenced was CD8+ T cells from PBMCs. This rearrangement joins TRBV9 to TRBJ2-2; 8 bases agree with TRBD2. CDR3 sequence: CASTLSGANTGELFF. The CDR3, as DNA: TGTGCCAGCACCCTTAGCGGGGCGAACACCGGGGAGCTGTTTTTT.